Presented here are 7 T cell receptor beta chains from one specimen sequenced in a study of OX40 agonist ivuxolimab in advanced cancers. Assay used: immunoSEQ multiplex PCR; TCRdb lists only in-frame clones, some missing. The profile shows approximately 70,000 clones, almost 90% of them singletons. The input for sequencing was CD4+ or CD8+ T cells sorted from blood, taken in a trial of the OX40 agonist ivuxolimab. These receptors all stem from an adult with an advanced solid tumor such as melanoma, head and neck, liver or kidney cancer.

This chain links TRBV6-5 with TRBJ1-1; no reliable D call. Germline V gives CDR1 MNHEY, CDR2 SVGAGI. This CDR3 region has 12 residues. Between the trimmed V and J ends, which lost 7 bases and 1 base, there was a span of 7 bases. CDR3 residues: CASKRGNTEAFF. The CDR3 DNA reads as TGTGCCAGCAAGCGCGGGAACACTGAAGCTTTCTTT.

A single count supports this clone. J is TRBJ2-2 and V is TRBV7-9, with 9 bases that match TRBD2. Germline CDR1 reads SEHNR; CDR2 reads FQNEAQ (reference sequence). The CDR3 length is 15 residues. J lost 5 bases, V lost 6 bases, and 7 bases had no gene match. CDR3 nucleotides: TGTGCCAGCAGATCGGGACTAGCTGGGACCGGGGAGCTGTTTTTT. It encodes CASRSGLAGTGELFF.

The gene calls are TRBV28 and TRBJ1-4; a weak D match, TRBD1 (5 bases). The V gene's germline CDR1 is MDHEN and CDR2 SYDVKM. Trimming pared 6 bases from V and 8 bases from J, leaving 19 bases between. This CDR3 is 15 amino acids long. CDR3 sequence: CASSHRDLGGEKLFF. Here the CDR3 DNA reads TGTGCCAGCAGCCATAGGGACCTAGGAGGCGAAAAACTGTTTTTT.

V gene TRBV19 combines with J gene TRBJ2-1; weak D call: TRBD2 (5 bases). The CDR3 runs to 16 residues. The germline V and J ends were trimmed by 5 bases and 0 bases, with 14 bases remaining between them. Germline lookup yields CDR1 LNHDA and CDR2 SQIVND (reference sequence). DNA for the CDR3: TGTGCCAGTAGTGACCGAGGGATAAGCTCCTACAATGAGCAGTTCTTC. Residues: CASSDRGISSYNEQFF.

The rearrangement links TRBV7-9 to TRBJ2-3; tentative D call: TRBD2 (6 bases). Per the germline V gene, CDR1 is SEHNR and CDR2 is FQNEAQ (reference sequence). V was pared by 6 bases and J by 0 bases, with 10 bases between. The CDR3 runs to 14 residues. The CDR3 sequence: CASSLSGSTDTQYF. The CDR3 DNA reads TGTGCCAGCAGTTTGAGCGGGAGCACAGATACGCAGTATTTT.

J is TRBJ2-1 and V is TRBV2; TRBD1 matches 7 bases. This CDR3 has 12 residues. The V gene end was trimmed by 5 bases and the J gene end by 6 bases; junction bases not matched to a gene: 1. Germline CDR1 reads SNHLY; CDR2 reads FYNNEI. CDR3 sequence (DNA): TGTGCCAGCAGTAGACAGGGCAATGAGCAGTTCTTC. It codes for CASSRQGNEQFF.

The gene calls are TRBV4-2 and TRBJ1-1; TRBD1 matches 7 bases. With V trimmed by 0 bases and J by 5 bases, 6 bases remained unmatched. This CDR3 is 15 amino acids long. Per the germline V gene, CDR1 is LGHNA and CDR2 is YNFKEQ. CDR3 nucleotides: TGTGCCAGCAGCCAAGATAACAGGGGATGGACTGAAGCTTTCTTT. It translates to CASSQDNRGWTEAFF.